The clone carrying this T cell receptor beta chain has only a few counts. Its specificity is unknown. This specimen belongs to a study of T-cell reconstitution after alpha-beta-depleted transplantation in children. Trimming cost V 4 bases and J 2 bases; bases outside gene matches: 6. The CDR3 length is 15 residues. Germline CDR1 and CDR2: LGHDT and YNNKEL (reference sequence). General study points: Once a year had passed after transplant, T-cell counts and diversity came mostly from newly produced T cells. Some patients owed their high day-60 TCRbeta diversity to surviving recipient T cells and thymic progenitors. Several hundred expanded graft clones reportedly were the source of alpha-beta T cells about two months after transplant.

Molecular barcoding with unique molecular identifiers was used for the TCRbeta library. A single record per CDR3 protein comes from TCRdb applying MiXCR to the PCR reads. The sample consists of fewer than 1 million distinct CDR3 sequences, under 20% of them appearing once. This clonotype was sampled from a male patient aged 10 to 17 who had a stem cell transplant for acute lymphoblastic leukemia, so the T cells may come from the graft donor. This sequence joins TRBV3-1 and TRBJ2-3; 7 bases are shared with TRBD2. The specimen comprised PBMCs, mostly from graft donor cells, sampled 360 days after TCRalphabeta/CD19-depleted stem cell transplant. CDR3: CASSPTRETTDTQYF. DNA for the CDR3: TGTGCCAGCAGCCCGACGCGGGAGACCACAGATACGCAGTATTTT.